Listed below are T cell receptor beta chains from one sample, sequenced in a study of blood T cell repertoires in COVID-19. Data came from immunoSEQ multiplex PCR; TCRdb stores just in-frame clones and leaves some out. The data hold some 250,000 clones, with about 86% observed a single time. Sample: peripheral blood. Receptors originate from a woman in her sixties with active or convalescent COVID-19. The CDR3 runs from the conserved cysteine through the conserved F or W. D genes are given only for firm matches. A row's size may be missing; if present it is once, few, many or a size class.

J gene | V gene | D gene | clone size | CDR3 protein | CDR3 DNA
TRBJ2-7 | TRBV3-1/TRBV3-2 | TRBD1 | once | CASAQGNRGPYEQYF | TGTGCCAGCGCTCAAGGGAACAGGGGACCCTACGAGCAGTACTTC
TRBJ2-7 | TRBV15 | TRBD2 | . | CATSRGRSGGVYEQYF | TGTGCCACCAGCAGAGGGAGAAGCGGGGGGGTCTACGAGCAGTACTTC
TRBJ2-6 | TRBV5-1 | TRBD1 | . | CASLNTPGQGAGANVLTF | TGCGCCAGCCTCAACACTCCGGGACAGGGGGCTGGGGCCAACGTCCTGACTTTC
TRBJ2-5 | TRBV11-1 | TRBD2 | . | CASSRAGVRETQYF | TGTGCCAGCAGCCGAGCGGGGGTCCGTGAGACCCAGTACTTC
TRBJ1-1 | TRBV20-1 | . | few | CSASTRGYNTEAFF | TGCAGTGCTAGTACAAGGGGGTACAACACTGAAGCTTTCTTT
TRBJ2-3 | TRBV7-9 | TRBD1 | . | CASRPRDRVTDTQYF | TGTGCCAGCAGACCTCGGGACAGGGTTACAGATACGCAGTATTTT
TRBJ2-1 | TRBV2 | TRBD1 | . | CASSRTGGNEQFF | TGTGCCAGCAGTCGGACAGGGGGGAATGAGCAGTTCTTC
TRBJ1-4 | TRBV5-1 | . | few | CASSDWQNEKLFF | TGCGCCAGCAGCGACTGGCAAAATGAAAAACTGTTTTTT
TRBJ2-7 | TRBV7-9 | TRBD2 | . | CASRPLAGTSYEQYF | TGTGCCAGCAGACCCCTAGCGGGGACCTCCTACGAGCAGTACTTC
TRBJ1-2 | TRBV19 | . | . | CASSTLAGRASGGYGYTF | TGTGCCAGTAGTACCCTCGCAGGCAGGGCATCCGGGGGATATGGCTACACCTTC
TRBJ2-7 | TRBV5-6 | . | . | CASSLGGVYEQYF | TGTGCCAGCAGCTTGGGCGGGGTCTACGAGCAGTACTTC
TRBJ1-4 | TRBV7-6 | TRBD1 | . | CASSLGQGAKLFF | TGTGCCAGCAGCTTAGGACAGGGGGCAAAACTGTTTTTT
TRBJ2-1 | TRBV29-1 | TRBD1 | . | CSVATGANEQFF | TGCAGCGTGGCTACAGGGGCCAATGAGCAGTTCTTC
TRBJ1-3 | TRBV7-2 | TRBD1 | . | CASRSDRGPGNTIYF | TGTGCCAGCAGATCGGACAGGGGGCCTGGAAACACCATATATTTT
TRBJ2-3 | TRBV7-6 | . | . | CASSRLMRTTTDTQYF | TGTGCCAGCAGCAGACTTATGCGGACTACTACAGATACGCAGTATTTT
TRBJ2-7 | TRBV6-5 | TRBD1 | few | CASNTGVTYEQYF | TGTGCCAGCAATACAGGGGTAACCTACGAGCAGTACTTC
TRBJ1-5 | TRBV2 | . | . | CASSAGHRNQPQHF | TGTGCCAGCAGTGCGGGACACCGCAATCAGCCCCAGCATTTT
TRBJ1-1 | TRBV3-1/TRBV3-2 | . | . | CASSQARTSAEAFF | TGTGCCAGCAGCCAAGCCCGGACAAGCGCTGAAGCTTTCTTT
TRBJ1-2 | TRBV5-1 | . | . | CASSTRPSGDYGYTF | TGCGCCAGCAGCACCCGACCTTCGGGGGACTATGGCTACACCTTC
TRBJ1-4 | TRBV7-2 | . | . | CASSLAITGEKLFF | TGTGCCAGCAGCTTAGCCATAACGGGAGAAAAACTGTTTTTT
TRBJ1-1 | TRBV30 | . | once | CAWSLRTPNTEAFF | TGTGCCTGGAGTCTGAGGACTCCCAACACTGAAGCTTTCTTT
TRBJ2-3 | TRBV19 | . | . | CASSMMARGDTQYF | TGTGCCAGTAGTATGATGGCTAGAGGGGATACGCAGTATTTT
TRBJ2-5 | TRBV7-8 | . | . | CASGVPGPTGRETQYF | TGTGCCAGCGGCGTTCCAGGACCTACGGGAAGGGAGACCCAGTACTTC
TRBJ1-6 | TRBV5-4 | . | . | CASSLQGSNSPLHF | TGTGCCAGCAGCTTGCAGGGCTCTAATTCACCCCTCCACTTT
TRBJ2-1 | TRBV5-1 | TRBD1 | . | CASSLMGQLGNEQFF | TGCGCCAGCAGCTTGATGGGACAGCTCGGCAATGAGCAGTTCTTC
TRBJ2-1 | TRBV25-1 | . | . | CATSYRYNEQFF | TGTGCCACGTCGTACCGGTACAATGAGCAGTTCTTC
TRBJ1-1 | TRBV24-1 | . | . | CATSDFGRVGAFF | TGTGCCACCAGTGATTTCGGGAGGGTTGGGGCTTTCTTT
TRBJ1-5 | TRBV7-3 | . | . | CASSLPLARVHQPQHF | TGTGCCAGCAGCTTACCCCTAGCTAGGGTCCATCAGCCCCAGCATTTT
TRBJ2-5 | TRBV5-1 | . | . | CASTSGFGETQYF | TGCGCCAGCACCAGCGGTTTCGGAGAGACCCAGTACTTC
TRBJ1-6 | TRBV10-2 | . | . | CASSTTQGISYNSPLHF | TGCGCCAGCAGTACAACCCAGGGGATCTCCTATAATTCACCCCTCCACTTT
TRBJ2-3 | TRBV11-2 | . | . | CASSLGLGASDTQYF | TGTGCCAGCAGCTTGGGTTTGGGGGCATCAGATACGCAGTATTTT
TRBJ2-5 | TRBV6-2/TRBV6-3 | . | . | CASSYWAQGRETQYF | TGTGCCAGCAGTTACTGGGCGCAGGGCAGAGAGACCCAGTACTTC
TRBJ2-5 | TRBV27 | TRBD2 | . | CASSLLAGGVETQYF | TGTGCCAGCAGTTTACTAGCGGGGGGGGTAGAGACCCAGTACTTC
TRBJ1-1 | TRBV3-1/TRBV3-2 | TRBD1 | once | CASSQVGTENAFF | TGTGCCAGCAGCCAAGTGGGGACAGAGAATGCTTTCTTT
TRBJ1-3 | TRBV6-6 | . | . | CASSYSSGRNTIYF | TGTGCCAGCAGTTACTCGTCAGGGAGGAACACCATATATTTT
TRBJ2-3 | TRBV2 | . | . | CASNRQRDFPDTQYF | TGTGCCAGCAACAGGCAACGGGACTTCCCAGATACGCAGTATTTT
TRBJ1-2 | TRBV5-6 | . | . | CASSWEESVGGYTF | TGTGCCAGCAGCTGGGAGGAGAGCGTGGGTGGCTACACCTTC
TRBJ2-7 | TRBV5-1 | . | few | CASSNDQGYEQYF | TGCGCCAGCAGCAATGACCAGGGTTACGAGCAGTACTTC
TRBJ2-3 | TRBV7-8 | TRBD2 | . | CASSLKRGRPDTQYF | TGTGCCAGCAGCTTAAAGCGGGGGAGGCCGGATACGCAGTATTTT
TRBJ2-2 | TRBV5-5 | . | . | CASSLEGLYTGELFF | TGTGCCAGCAGCTTGGAGGGGCTCTACACCGGGGAGCTGTTTTTT
TRBJ1-3 | TRBV19 | TRBD1 | . | CASSISAGTGPGNTIYF | TGTGCCAGTAGTATATCTGCTGGGACAGGGCCGGGAAACACCATATATTTT
TRBJ2-1 | TRBV19 | TRBD2 | . | CASSISGGPRYNEQFF | TGTGCCAGTAGTATCTCGGGGGGGCCAAGGTACAATGAGCAGTTCTTC
TRBJ1-4 | TRBV9 | . | . | CASSVGGWEEKLFF | TGTGCCAGCAGCGTAGGGGGTTGGGAGGAAAAACTGTTTTTT
TRBJ2-1 | TRBV18 | . | . | CASSPPAGDLYNEQFF | TGTGCCAGCTCACCACCGGCCGGAGACCTTTACAATGAGCAGTTCTTC
TRBJ2-5 | TRBV27 | TRBD2 | . | CASRLAGAKTQYF | TGTGCCAGCAGGTTAGCGGGGGCGAAGACCCAGTACTTC
TRBJ2-3 | TRBV12-3/TRBV12-4 | TRBD2 | . | CASTGGRTDTQYF | TGTGCCAGCACGGGGGGACGAACAGATACGCAGTATTTT
TRBJ2-5 | TRBV6-1 | . | . | CASSDGLGSGETQYF | TGTGCCAGCAGTGACGGCTTGGGTAGCGGAGAGACCCAGTACTTC
TRBJ1-1 | TRBV19 | . | . | CASSRRTIMNTEAFF | TGTGCCAGTAGTAGGCGGACTATCATGAACACTGAAGCTTTCTTT
TRBJ1-5 | TRBV19 | . | few | CASSAPSQGNQPQHF | TGTGCCAGTAGTGCCCCATCTCAGGGCAATCAGCCCCAGCATTTT
TRBJ2-7 | TRBV6-5 | . | . | CASMGGVEQYF | TGTGCCAGCATGGGGGGAGTCGAGCAGTACTTC
TRBJ2-7 | TRBV24-1 | . | . | CATNQSVRAGASYEQYF | TGTGCCACAAACCAGTCTGTTCGGGCAGGGGCATCCTACGAGCAGTACTTC
TRBJ1-1 | TRBV6-5 | . | . | CASRGGTLMNTEAFF | TGTGCCAGCCGGGGGGGAACTCTCATGAACACTGAAGCTTTCTTT
TRBJ2-2 | TRBV20-1 | TRBD2 | . | CSASFRLAGLGGELFF | TGCAGTGCTAGTTTCCGACTAGCGGGGCTCGGCGGGGAGCTGTTTTTT
TRBJ2-5 | TRBV4-1 | . | . | CASSQVGRATQYF | TGCGCCAGCAGCCAAGTAGGCAGGGCCACCCAGTACTTC
TRBJ1-4 | TRBV25-1 | . | . | CASSESPGLGEKLFF | TGTGCCAGCAGTGAATCCCCGGGGTTAGGTGAAAAACTGTTTTTT
TRBJ2-4 | TRBV28 | TRBD1 | . | CASSSGTVKNIQYF | TGTGCCAGCAGTTCCGGGACAGTCAAAAACATTCAGTACTTC
TRBJ1-2 | TRBV6-2/TRBV6-3 | TRBD1 | . | CASSYALPGGLSYGYTF | TGTGCCAGCAGTTACGCTCTCCCAGGGGGTCTGTCCTATGGCTACACCTTC